This T cell receptor (beta chain) originates from a study of T cell responses to AZD1222 COVID-19 vaccine. About the research overall: Some second doses came at about 4 weeks and others at about 12 weeks; these were pooled.

TCRdb's copy holds only in-frame clones and misses some; the assay was immunoSEQ multiplex PCR. Found here are 120,000 or so clones, approximately 85% of them singletons; the top ten hold 1.5% to 2%. Germline V lookup: CDR1 KGHDR, CDR2 SFDVKD. The CDR3 sequence is 16 residues long. Trimming cost V 5 bases and J 4 bases; bases outside gene matches: 12. Study outcomes and limitations: Most donors were white British, females outnumbered males, and clonal diversity was possibly underestimated. Baseline seropositivity occurred in only a handful of AZD1222 recipients. Unmutated variant regions are reportedly the target of nearly half of TCRs that are spike-specific.

Comments on this clone: Its cognate antigen is unknown.

The material sequenced was peripheral blood, taken on day 0 of AZD1222 vaccination. The V gene is TRBV24-1, the J gene TRBJ1-2, with 7 bases lining up with TRBD1. The source is an adult in good health. The CDR3 DNA follows: TGTGCCACCAGTGGGCCGACCGAGACAGGGACCTATGGCTACACCTTC. Its protein is CATSGPTETGTYGYTF.